One and the same sample provided the 23 T cell receptor beta chains below, sequenced in a study of early T cells in non-severe SARS-CoV-2 infection. TCRdb reanalysed the 5' RACE reads using MiXCR and keeps one entry per CDR3 protein. The sample holds 65,000 to 85,000 distinct CDR3 sequences, less than 15% seen once. Sequenced material: whole blood. The receptors were sampled from an adult who was a healthcare worker with PCR-confirmed SARS-CoV-2 infection or an uninfected control (not recorded which).

This clonotype appeared a few times. The rearrangement uses TRBV11-3 and TRBJ2-1, with D possibly matching TRBD1 (7 bases). V lost 5 bases, J lost 4 bases, and 18 bases lay in between. CDR3 length: 16 residues. Germline V gene data show CDR1 as SGHNT and CDR2 as YENEEA. As DNA, the CDR3 is TGTGCCAGCAGCCAGGAGGGACAGCAAGAGTACAATGAGCAGTTCTTC. It specifies CASSQEGQQEYNEQFF.

This clonotype was recorded many times. J is TRBJ2-1 and V is TRBV6-2 or TRBV6-3; unclear D gene. Between the trimmed V and J ends, which lost 2 bases and 6 bases, there was a span of 11 bases. Germline V lookup: CDR1 MNHEY, CDR2 SVGEGT. This CDR3 is 14 amino acids long. The CDR3 coding sequence is TGTGCCAGCAGTTACACACCCCTGGGCAATGAGCAGTTCTTC. This encodes CASSYTPLGNEQFF.

This chain links TRBV5-1 with TRBJ2-3; no reliable D call. This CDR3 contains 13 residues. With 0 bases removed from V and 2 bases from J, the gap between germline ends came to 4 bases. Per germline, CDR1 SGHRS and CDR2 YFSETQ. The CDR3 DNA reads TGCGCCAGCAGCTTGGGGACCACAGATACGCAGTATTTT. It encodes CASSLGTTDTQYF.

This clonotype was found many times. The gene calls are TRBV20-1 and TRBJ1-2, with 9 bases matching TRBD1. Germline loops: CDR1 DFQATT, CDR2 SNEGSKA (reference sequence). The CDR3 runs to 17 residues. V lost 6 bases and J lost 0; bases outside the gene matches: 14. DNA of the CDR3: TGCAGTGCAGGGGACCGGGACAGGGTTACTCCTAACTATGGCTACACCTTC. This encodes CSAGDRDRVTPNYGYTF.

In this sample, this clonotype turned up a few times. The chain recombines TRBV9 with TRBJ2-3, with 10 positions matching TRBD2. The CDR3 sequence is 15 residues long. V shed 4 bases, J shed 2 bases, and the junction held 4 bases outside the gene matches. In germline, CDR1 is SGDLS, CDR2 YYNGEE. In DNA form, the CDR3 reads TGTGCCAGCAGCAGGGGACTAGCGACCACAGATACGCAGTATTTT. This encodes CASSRGLATTDTQYF.

The chain carries TRBV27 and TRBJ1-2, with 10 bases identical to TRBD1. Trimming at V came to 8 bases and at J to 8 bases, leaving 5 bases not matched to a gene. This CDR3 has 12 amino acids. Germline lookup yields CDR1 MNHEY and CDR2 SMNVEV (reference sequence). The CDR3 reads CASGDRGRGYTF. For the CDR3, the DNA is TGTGCCAGCGGAGACAGGGGGCGAGGCTACACCTTC.

In its sample, this clonotype was seen many times. This chain links TRBV6-4 with TRBJ2-3; 8 bases align to TRBD2. The ends lost 3 bases at V and 1 base at J; junction bases unmatched: 0. From germline, CDR1 is MRHNA and CDR2 SNTAGT. The CDR3 loop spans 14 amino acids. As DNA, the CDR3 is TGTGCCAGCAGTGAAGCGGGGGGCACAGATACGCAGTATTTT. This encodes CASSEAGGTDTQYF.

This clonotype was seen at least ten times. The J gene is TRBJ2-7, the V gene TRBV7-9, with D uncertain. CDR1 SEHNR and CDR2 FQNEAQ come from the germline V gene (reference sequence). V lost 7 bases and J lost 0, with 13 bases in between. This CDR3 has 14 residues. The DNA for the CDR3 is TGTGCCAGCACCGACGGCGCCAGCTCCTACGAGCAGTACTTC. Protein sequence: CASTDGASSYEQYF. Together with reference TRBV7-9 and TRBJ2-7, the CDR3 gives the full variable domain: DTGVSQNPRHKITKRGQNVTFRCDPISEHNRLYWYRQTLGQGPEFLTYFQNEAQLEKSRLLSDRFSAERPKGSFSTLEIQRTEQGDSAMYLCASTDGASSYEQYFGPGTRLTVT.

CDR3 in amino acids: CASMLGQGREFF. In DNA form, the CDR3 reads TGTGCCAGCATGCTGGGACAGGGACGTGAGTTCTTC. The chain combines TRBV7-2 with TRBJ2-1, with 9 positions matching TRBD1. V shed 7 bases, J shed 14 bases, and the junction held 9 bases outside the gene matches. The CDR3 sequence is 12 residues long. Germline lookup yields CDR1 SGHTA and CDR2 FQGNSA.

The V and J genes are TRBV11-2 and TRBJ2-1; 7 bases agree with TRBD2. This CDR3 comprises 15 residues. J gave up 9 bases and V 4 bases, and 12 bases lay outside the gene matches. From germline, CDR1 is SGHAT and CDR2 FQNNGV. CDR3 nucleotide sequence: TGTGCCAGCAGCTCCATTGGCGGGGGACCAATTGAGCAGTTCTTC. Protein product: CASSSIGGGPIEQFF.

The chain is built from TRBV6-5 and TRBJ1-5, with D perhaps TRBD1 (6 bases). The CDR3 has 14 residues. Trimming stripped 5 bases from V and 7 bases from J, with 15 bases between. Germline V gene sequence: CDR1 MNHEY, CDR2 SVGAGI. The CDR3 region is CASSGGQLRQPQHF. The CDR3 DNA reads TGTGCCAGCAGTGGGGGACAACTAAGACAGCCCCAGCATTTT.

In this sample, this clonotype turned up many times. The CDR3 here is CSVVGQGASEQFF. DNA of the CDR3: TGCAGCGTTGTGGGGCAGGGGGCGAGTGAGCAGTTCTTC. The chain carries TRBV29-1 and TRBJ2-1, with 8 positions matching TRBD1. The CDR3 covers 13 residues. Trimming removed 4 bases from V and 9 bases from J; junction bases left unmatched: 8. Looked up from germline, CDR1 is SQVTM and CDR2 is ANQGSEA.

This clonotype came up many times. V and J are TRBV27 and TRBJ2-1; D possibly corresponds to TRBD2 (5 bases). The CDR3 extends over 14 amino acids. Germline CDR1 reads MNHEY; CDR2 reads SMNVEV (reference sequence). V was clipped by 0 bases and J by 8 bases, with 11 bases between them. Written as DNA, the CDR3 is TGTGCCAGCAGTTTATCTAAGCGCGGGTATGAGCAGTTCTTC. Its translation is CASSLSKRGYEQFF.

This clonotype was seen a handful of times. The chain is built from TRBV4-2 and TRBJ2-1; 11 bases map to TRBD2. Germline V CDR1 and CDR2: LGHNA, YNFKEQ. The CDR3 is 16 amino acids. The V segment lost 1 base and the J segment 3 bases; nucleotides outside the gene matches: 2. The CDR3 sequence: CASSQVTSGGYNEQFF. CDR3 nucleotides: TGTGCCAGCAGCCAAGTAACTAGCGGGGGCTACAATGAGCAGTTCTTC.

The chain carries TRBV9 and TRBJ2-3, with TRBD1 matching 9 bases. Unmatched junction bases numbered 5, after V lost 3 bases and J lost 3 bases. This CDR3 comprises 15 residues. Germline values: CDR1 SGDLS, CDR2 YYNGEE. As DNA, the CDR3 is TGTGCCAGCAGCGCTTGGACAGGGGAGACAGATACGCAGTATTTT. Its translation: CASSAWTGETDTQYF.

This clonotype was recorded many times. The V and J genes are TRBV9 and TRBJ2-3; 8 bases fit TRBD1. Unmatched junction bases numbered 4, after V lost 4 bases and J lost 3 bases. The CDR3 consists of 14 residues. Germline CDR1 SGDLS, CDR2 YYNGEE. The CDR3 region is CASSPGQGTDTQYF. The CDR3 region has the DNA TGTGCCAGCAGCCCCGGACAGGGAACAGATACGCAGTATTTT.

Note on this clonotype: Since a much larger clone is just one base distant, this may be a read error. The V and J genes are TRBV5-1 and TRBJ1-1; D is perhaps TRBD1 (6 bases). V shed 5 bases and J shed 1 base, with 18 bases lying between them. The CDR3 contains 16 residues. CDR1 and CDR2 (germline): SGHRS, YFSETQ. The CDR3 reads CASSPLGTRGNTEAFF. CDR3 in DNA: TGCGCCAGCAGTCCTTTAGGGACAAGGGGGAACACTGAAGCTTTCTTT. The variable domain in full, with the rest retrieved from reference TRBV5-1 and TRBJ1-1, is KAGVTQTPRYLIKTRGQQVTLSCSPISGHRSVSWYQQTPGQGLQFLFEYFSETQRNKGNFPGRFSGRQFSNSRSEMNVSTLELGDSALYLCASSPLGTRGNTEAFFGQGTRLTVV.

This clonotype was seen ten or more times. V usage is TRBV7-8 and J usage is TRBJ1-1; tentatively, D is TRBD1 (6 bases). Trimming pared 3 bases from V and 5 bases from J, leaving 13 bases between. The CDR3 loop spans 14 amino acids. The germline gives CDR1 SGHVS, CDR2 FQNEAQ. The DNA for the CDR3 is TGTGCCAGCAGCTTCTCCGAGGGGGTGACTGAAGCTTTCTTT. This translates into CASSFSEGVTEAFF. The whole variable domain, remainder taken from reference TRBV7-8 and TRBJ1-1, is GAGVSQSPRYKVAKRGQDVALRCDPISGHVSLFWYQQALGQGPEFLTYFQNEAQLDKSGLPSDRFFAERPEGSVSTLKIQRTQQEDSAVYLCASSFSEGVTEAFFGQGTRLTVV.

The V and J genes are TRBV9 and TRBJ2-1; D is ambiguous. Per the germline V gene, CDR1 is SGDLS and CDR2 is YYNGEE. The CDR3 is made up of 15 amino acids. Trimming stripped 0 bases from V and 4 bases from J, with 11 bases between. The CDR3 bases are TGTGCCAGCAGCGTAGAAGGCGAGAGGTACAATGAGCAGTTCTTC. Protein sequence: CASSVEGERYNEQFF.

This rearrangement joins TRBV5-1 to TRBJ2-5; D is possibly TRBD2 (5 bases). The V and J ends lost 7 bases and 4 bases respectively, with 14 bases between them. CDR1 and CDR2 (germline): SGHRS, YFSETQ. CDR3 size: 13 residues. The CDR3 DNA reads as TGCGCCAGCCGGTCGGGTGGAGGAGAGACCCAGTACTTC. This translates into CASRSGGGETQYF.

The V call is TRBV11-3, the J call TRBJ2-1, with 10 bases matching TRBD2. Losses at the gene ends were 5 bases for V and 8 bases for J; bases not matched to a gene: 6. The germline CDR1 and CDR2 sequences are SGHNT and YENEEA. CDR3 length: 14 amino acids. This CDR3 is CASSESGRVDEQFF. The CDR3 coding sequence is TGTGCCAGCAGCGAAAGCGGGAGGGTCGATGAGCAGTTCTTC.

This clonotype was counted ten times or more. The chain has TRBV7-3 and TRBJ2-7, with no clear D. CDR1 SGHTA and CDR2 FQGTGA come from the germline V gene. Between the trimmed V and J ends, which lost 5 bases and 0 bases, there was a span of 11 bases. The CDR3 totals 14 residues. CDR3 sequence (DNA): TGTGCCAGCAGCCCCCAATCTGGCTCCTACGAGCAGTACTTC. As protein: CASSPQSGSYEQYF.

The rearrangement links TRBV7-6 to TRBJ1-2; 9 positions match TRBD1. Germline V gene sequence: CDR1 SGHVS, CDR2 FNYEAQ. J gave up 3 bases and V 5 bases, and 7 bases lay outside the gene matches. The length of the CDR3 is 15 residues. The CDR3 DNA reads TGTGCCAGCAGCATCGGGACAGGGTCGGACTATGGCTACACCTTC. Amino acid sequence: CASSIGTGSDYGYTF.